One sample yielded the 27 T cell receptor beta chains listed below, sequenced in a study of beta chain features in type 1 diabetes. Of the isolated RNA, all was reverse transcribed, and so the sequenced material was expressed TCRB transcripts. Only in-frame clones appear in the TCRdb table, and some are missing; sequencing was by immunoSEQ multiplex PCR. In the table there are 200,000 to 250,000 clones, around 14% of which are singletons. Source material: naive CD4+ T cells from blood. Receptor source: a middle-aged woman in good health.

The rearrangement uses TRBV7-9 and TRBJ2-3; 12 bases match TRBD2. This CDR3 spans 18 amino acids. The V gene's germline CDR1 is SEHNR and CDR2 FQNEAQ (reference sequence). V lost 6 bases, J lost 2 bases, and 12 bases stayed unmatched. Here the CDR3 DNA reads TGTGCCAGCAGACCCGGGACTAGCGGGTGGGCACACACAGATACGCAGTATTTT. It translates to CASRPGTSGWAHTDTQYF.

This clone showed up just a few times. V gene TRBV27 combines with J gene TRBJ1-5, with a possible D match to TRBD1 (5 bases). The germline gives CDR1 MNHEY, CDR2 SMNVEV (reference sequence). Trimming removed 8 bases at V and 2 bases at J, with 10 bases between. There are 13 residues in the CDR3. The DNA of the CDR3 is TGTGCCAGCTCTTGGGGGGGCAATCAGCCCCAGCATTTT. It specifies CASSWGGNQPQHF.

This clone was counted only a few times. Mismatch with germline at one junction end may stem from a read error. The chain couples TRBV4-1 to TRBJ2-3, with TRBD2 identical over 9 bases. The CDR3 loop spans 16 amino acids. Germline V gene data show CDR1 as MGHRA and CDR2 as YSYEKL. This CDR3 is CASSRGLAGGTDTQYF. DNA of the CDR3: TGTGCCAGCAGTCGAGGATTAGCGGGGGGCACAGATACGCAGTATTTT.

The table lists this clone with a few counts. The genes are TRBV6-6 and TRBJ2-5, with 10 bases that match TRBD2. The germline V gene has CDR1 MNHNY and CDR2 SVGAGI (reference sequence). J was trimmed by 2 bases and V by 4 bases; bases with no gene match: 4. This CDR3 spans 15 amino acids. The CDR3 DNA sequence: TGTGCCAGCAGTTCCGGGACTAGCGCGCAAGAGACCCAGTACTTC. It is translated as CASSSGTSAQETQYF.

This clone has only a few counts. The rearrangement links TRBV7-9 to TRBJ2-5; no definite D call. This CDR3 is built from 16 residues. Trimming removed 5 bases at V and 3 bases at J, with 19 bases between. Germline CDR1 reads SEHNR; CDR2 reads FQNEAQ (reference sequence). For the CDR3, the DNA is TGTGCCAGCAGCACCGCAGACGGGTGGCCAGAAGAGACCCAGTACTTC. Translated: CASSTADGWPEETQYF.

There are many counts of this clone. V gene TRBV29-1 combines with J gene TRBJ2-5; 10 nucleotides align to TRBD1. Germline CDR1 reads SQVTM; CDR2 reads ANQGSEA. This CDR3 has 12 residues. The V and J ends lost 6 bases and 7 bases, in that order; junction bases with no gene match: 5. The CDR3 DNA reads as TGCAGCGTACGTGGGACAGGGGCGACCCAGTACTTC. It encodes CSVRGTGATQYF.

This clone was counted only a few times. This chain connects TRBV9 to TRBJ2-1; TRBD2 agrees at 7 bases. Germline V lookup: CDR1 SGDLS, CDR2 YYNGEE. This CDR3 comprises 17 residues. The J segment lost 9 bases and the V segment lost 3 bases, leaving 18 bases of the junction unmatched. This chain's CDR3 is CASSDDPIAGPNIEQFF. The CDR3 DNA is TGTGCCAGCAGCGATGACCCCATAGCGGGCCCAAACATTGAGCAGTTCTTC. The full variable domain, with the rest looked up from reference TRBV9 and TRBJ2-1, is DSGVTQTPKHLITATGQRVTLRCSPRSGDLSVYWYQQSLDQGLQFLIQYYNGEERAKGNILERFSAQQFPDLHSELNLSSLELGDSALYFCASSDDPIAGPNIEQFFGPGTRLTVL.

V and J are TRBV11-2 and TRBJ2-2, with D possibly TRBD2 on 6 matching bases. Germline CDR1 SGHAT, CDR2 FQNNGV. CDR3 length: 15 amino acids. V was pared by 4 bases and J by 4 bases, with 13 bases between. CDR3 sequence reads: CASSSWGVSTGELFF. Here the CDR3 DNA reads TGTGCCAGCAGCTCCTGGGGGGTTAGCACCGGGGAGCTGTTTTTT.

The V and J genes are TRBV9 and TRBJ1-2; D uncertain. V was clipped by 2 bases and J by 2 bases, with 7 bases between them. The CDR3 spans 13 residues. Germline loops: CDR1 SGDLS, CDR2 YYNGEE. In DNA, the CDR3 is TGTGCCAGCAGCGTGTCAACAAACTATGGCTACACCTTC. As protein: CASSVSTNYGYTF.

This clone was counted only a few times. The CDR3, as DNA: TGTGCCATCAGCCCGACGGAGCTTAGCACAGATACGCAGTATTTT. It encodes CAISPTELSTDTQYF. V usage is TRBV10-3 and J usage is TRBJ2-3; no clear D. The CDR3 is 15 amino acids. CDR1 and CDR2 from the germline V gene are ENHRY and SYGVKD. Trimming left V 6 bases short and J 0 bases short, with 13 bases between.

This clone turned up a few times. V gene TRBV25-1 combines with J gene TRBJ2-1, with 12 positions matching TRBD1. CDR3 size: 18 residues. From germline, CDR1 is MGHDK and CDR2 SYGVNS. The V segment lost 1 base and the J segment 7 bases; nucleotides outside the gene matches: 11. This CDR3 is CASSEFTSPGQGANEQFF. The CDR3 DNA sequence: TGTGCCAGCAGTGAATTCACCTCACCGGGACAGGGGGCGAATGAGCAGTTCTTC.

V and J are TRBV5-4 and TRBJ2-3, with D unclear. Germline V gene lookup returns CDR1 SGHNT and CDR2 YYREEE (reference sequence). V lost 1 base to trimming and J lost 4 bases, with 10 bases between them. This CDR3 has 14 amino acids. CDR3 nucleotides: TGTGCCAGCAGCTTGTTAATAGCAGCAGATACGCAGTATTTT. It codes for CASSLLIAADTQYF.

In its sample, this clone was seen a few times. V gene TRBV18 combines with J gene TRBJ1-2; the D gene is possibly TRBD1 (6 bases). V was shortened by 3 bases and J by 2 bases, with 13 bases between the two germline ends. Germline V CDR1 and CDR2: KGHSH, LQKENI. The CDR3 is 15 amino acids. The CDR3 reads CASSPSGQTNYGYTF. CDR3 DNA sequence: TGTGCCAGCTCACCGTCCGGACAGACAAACTATGGCTACACCTTC.

A few counts support this clone. The V call is TRBV28, the J call TRBJ1-2; D not resolved. Trimming removed 3 bases at V and 2 bases at J, with 13 bases between. The CDR3 covers 15 residues. CDR1 MDHEN and CDR2 SYDVKM come from the germline V gene. CDR3 residues: CASSLGVGQNYGYTF. The CDR3 region has the DNA TGTGCCAGCAGTTTGGGAGTTGGTCAGAACTATGGCTACACCTTC.

In its sample, this clone was seen a few times. J is TRBJ2-3 and V is TRBV5-4; TRBD2 aligns across 12 bases. CDR3 size: 19 residues. Germline V gives CDR1 SGHNT, CDR2 YYREEE (reference sequence). Trimming took 0 bases from V and 0 from J; bases not matched to a gene: 8. CDR3 protein: CASSLGILAGGPSTDTQYF. Here the CDR3 DNA reads TGTGCCAGCAGCTTGGGTATCCTAGCGGGGGGGCCTAGCACAGATACGCAGTATTTT.

This rearrangement joins TRBV11-2 to TRBJ2-3; a possible D gene is TRBD2 (6 bases). Trimming took off 1 base at V and 1 base at J, with 12 bases between the two ends. The CDR3 extends over 16 amino acids. From germline, CDR1 is SGHAT and CDR2 FQNNGV. The CDR3 region is CASSLGLWGGTDTQYF. CDR3 sequence (DNA): TGTGCCAGCAGCTTAGGCCTTTGGGGGGGCACAGATACGCAGTATTTT.

The sample holds a few counts of this clone. The V and J genes are TRBV11-2 and TRBJ2-1; D might be TRBD2 (6 bases). The CDR3 is made up of 17 amino acids. Germline-derived CDR1 and CDR2 are SGHAT and FQNNGV. Trimming removed 1 base from V and 9 bases from J, with 22 bases in between. CDR3 nucleotides: TGTGCCAGCAGCTTAGGTTCGTGGCGGGGCCCGGGGAGTGAGCAGTTCTTC. Protein sequence: CASSLGSWRGPGSEQFF.

V usage is TRBV11-2 and J usage is TRBJ2-2, with TRBD2 matching over 7 bases. V shed 5 bases, J shed 3 bases, and the junction held 6 bases outside the gene matches. The CDR3 length is 15 residues. CDR1 and CDR2 from the germline V gene are SGHAT and FQNNGV. CDR3 in amino acids: CASSPRGEDTGELFF. CDR3 in DNA: TGTGCCAGCAGCCCCCGGGGGGAAGACACCGGGGAGCTGTTTTTT.

The rearrangement joins TRBV7-9 to TRBJ1-1; 9 positions agree with TRBD1. V gave up 5 bases and J gave up 6 bases; unmatched junction bases: 13. CDR3 length: 16 residues. CDR1 and CDR2 (germline): SEHNR, FQNEAQ (reference sequence). CDR3 region: CASSPPGQGGRAEAFF. CDR3 coding DNA: TGTGCCAGCAGCCCACCGGGACAGGGAGGACGCGCTGAAGCTTTCTTT.

This clone was found a few times. This sequence joins TRBV5-1 and TRBJ2-3; a weak D match, TRBD2 (6 bases). The CDR3 has 15 residues. From germline, CDR1 is SGHRS and CDR2 YFSETQ. Between the trimmed V and J ends, which lost 0 bases and 1 base, there was a span of 9 bases. The CDR3 sequence: CASSLASSGTDTQYF. CDR3 nucleotides: TGCGCCAGCAGCTTGGCTTCTAGCGGCACAGATACGCAGTATTTT.

The V call is TRBV7-9, the J call TRBJ2-5, with D perhaps matching TRBD1 (6 bases). With 0 bases removed from V and 5 bases from J, the gap between germline ends came to 25 bases. This CDR3 is 19 amino acids long. Per the germline V gene, CDR1 is SEHNR and CDR2 is FQNEAQ (reference sequence). The CDR3 loop reads CASSLALQGRGPTMETQYF. CDR3 sequence (DNA): TGTGCCAGCAGCTTAGCCCTTCAGGGGAGAGGTCCCACAATGGAGACCCAGTACTTC.

This clone turned up a few times. CDR3 protein: CASSVGLQGNQPQHF. The CDR3 coding sequence is TGTGCCAGCAGCGTAGGGTTACAGGGGAATCAGCCCCAGCATTTT. The chain uses TRBV9 and TRBJ1-5; 7 bases fit TRBD1. Germline V CDR1 and CDR2: SGDLS, YYNGEE. V shed 0 bases and J 4 bases; nucleotides not matched to a gene: 4. This CDR3 comprises 15 residues.

This rearrangement joins TRBV14 to TRBJ1-2; the D is unclear. The CDR3 length is 15 residues. The V end was cut by 1 base, the J end by 6 bases, with 15 bases between. Germline CDR1 and CDR2: SGHDN and FVKESK. CDR3 sequence (DNA): TGTGCCAGCAGCCAAGGCCCGGGTAGGCGGGATGGCTACACCTTC. Translation: CASSQGPGRRDGYTF.

This sequence joins TRBV18 and TRBJ1-5; 8 bases fit TRBD1. Trimming cost V 2 bases and J 7 bases; bases outside gene matches: 10. Germline-derived CDR1 and CDR2 are KGHSH and LQKENI. The CDR3 is 16 amino acids. The CDR3 DNA is TGTGCCAGCTCACCAAGTTTGCAGGGGGCAAGCCAGCCCCAGCATTTT. It is translated as CASSPSLQGASQPQHF. Full variable domain (outside the CDR3, taken from reference TRBV18 and TRBJ1-5): NAGVMQNPRHLVRRRGQEARLRCSPMKGHSHVYWYRQLPEEGLKFMVYLQKENIIDESGMPKERFSAEFPKEGPSILRIQQVVRGDSAAYFCASSPSLQGASQPQHFGDGTRLSIL.

The CDR3 DNA reads as TGCGCCAGCAGCCGAGAGGGACTAGCGGGGGGGGATGAGCAGTACTTC. This codes for CASSREGLAGGDEQYF. The chain is built from TRBV4-1 and TRBJ2-7, with 16 bases lining up with TRBD2. CDR3 length: 16 amino acids. Germline CDR1 reads MGHRA; CDR2 reads YSYEKL. V shed 4 bases, J shed 7 bases, and the junction held 7 bases outside the gene matches.

The table lists this clone with a few counts. The chain is built from TRBV19 and TRBJ1-5, with D possibly matching TRBD1 (5 bases). The V end lost 7 bases, the J end lost 2 bases, and 9 bases lay between the germline ends. The CDR3 runs 13 residues. Per the germline V gene, CDR1 is LNHDA and CDR2 is SQIVND (reference sequence). The CDR3 is CASKRGGNQPQHF. The CDR3 DNA follows: TGTGCCAGTAAAAGGGGCGGCAATCAGCCCCAGCATTTT.

The V and J genes are TRBV19 and TRBJ2-7; possible D gene TRBD2, 5 bases. The CDR3 contains 14 residues. Germline CDR1 and CDR2: LNHDA and SQIVND (reference sequence). With 5 bases removed from V and 0 bases from J, the gap between germline ends came to 11 bases. CDR3 amino acids: CASSRLSSSYEQYF. CDR3 in DNA: TGTGCCAGTAGTCGACTATCTAGCTCCTACGAGCAGTACTTC.